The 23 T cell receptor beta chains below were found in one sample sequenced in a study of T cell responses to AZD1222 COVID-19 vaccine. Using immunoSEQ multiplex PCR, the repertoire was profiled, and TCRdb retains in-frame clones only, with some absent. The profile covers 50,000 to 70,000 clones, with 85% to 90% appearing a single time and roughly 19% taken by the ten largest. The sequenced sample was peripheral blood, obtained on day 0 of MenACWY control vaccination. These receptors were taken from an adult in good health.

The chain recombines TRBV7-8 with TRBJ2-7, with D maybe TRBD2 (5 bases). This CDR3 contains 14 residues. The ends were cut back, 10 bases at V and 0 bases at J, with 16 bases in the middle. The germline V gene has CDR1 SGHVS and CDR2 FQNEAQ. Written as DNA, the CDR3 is TGTGCCACCAAGCCGTATCGGGACTCCTACGAGCAGTACTTC. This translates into CATKPYRDSYEQYF.

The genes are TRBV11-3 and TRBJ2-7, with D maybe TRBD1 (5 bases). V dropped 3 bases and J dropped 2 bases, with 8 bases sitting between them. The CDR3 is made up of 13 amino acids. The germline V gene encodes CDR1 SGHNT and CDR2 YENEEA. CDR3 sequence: CASSFDSTYEQYF. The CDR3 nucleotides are TGTGCCAGCAGCTTTGACAGTACCTACGAGCAGTACTTC.

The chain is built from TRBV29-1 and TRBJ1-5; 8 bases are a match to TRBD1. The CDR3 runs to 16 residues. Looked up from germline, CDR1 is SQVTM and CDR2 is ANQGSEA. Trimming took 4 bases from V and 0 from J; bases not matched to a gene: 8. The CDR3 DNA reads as TGCAGCGTTGCTATAGGACAGGGCCATAGCAATCAGCCCCAGCATTTT. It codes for CSVAIGQGHSNQPQHF.

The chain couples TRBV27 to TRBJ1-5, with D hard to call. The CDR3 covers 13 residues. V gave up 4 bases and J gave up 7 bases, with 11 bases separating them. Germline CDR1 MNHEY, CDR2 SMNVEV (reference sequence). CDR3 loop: CASSSWVGQPQHF. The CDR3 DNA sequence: TGTGCCAGCAGTTCTTGGGTCGGACAGCCCCAGCATTTT.

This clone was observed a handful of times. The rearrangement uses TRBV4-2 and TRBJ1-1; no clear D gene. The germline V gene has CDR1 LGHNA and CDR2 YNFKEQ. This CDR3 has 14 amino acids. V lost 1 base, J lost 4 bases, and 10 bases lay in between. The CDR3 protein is CASSQGTRGTEAFF. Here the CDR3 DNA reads TGTGCCAGCAGCCAAGGGACCAGAGGCACTGAAGCTTTCTTT.

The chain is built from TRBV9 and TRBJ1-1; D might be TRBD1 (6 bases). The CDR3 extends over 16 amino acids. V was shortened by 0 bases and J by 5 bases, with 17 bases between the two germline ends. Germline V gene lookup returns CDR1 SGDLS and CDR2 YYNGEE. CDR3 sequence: CASSVVQGWDGTEAFF. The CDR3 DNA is TGTGCCAGCAGCGTAGTTCAGGGGTGGGACGGGACTGAAGCTTTCTTT.

The CDR3 loop is CASSLWGEQYF. DNA of the CDR3: TGTGCCAGCAGTTTATGGGGCGAGCAGTACTTC. This sequence joins TRBV27 and TRBJ2-7; D is unclear. The germline V gene has CDR1 MNHEY and CDR2 SMNVEV (reference sequence). The V end lost 1 base, the J end lost 6 bases, and 4 bases lay between the germline ends. The CDR3 spans 11 residues.

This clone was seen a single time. The CDR3 DNA is TGTGCCAGCTCACCAACAGACTCTGGAAACACCATATATTTT. The encoded protein is CASSPTDSGNTIYF. The rearrangement links TRBV18 to TRBJ1-3; D is ambiguous. V was cut by 2 bases and J by 0 bases, with 5 bases left in between. Looked up from germline, CDR1 is KGHSH and CDR2 is LQKENI. CDR3 length: 14 amino acids. Combining the CDR3 with reference TRBV18 and TRBJ1-3 gives the whole variable domain NAGVMQNPRHLVRRRGQEARLRCSPMKGHSHVYWYRQLPEEGLKFMVYLQKENIIDESGMPKERFSAEFPKEGPSILRIQQVVRGDSAAYFCASSPTDSGNTIYFGEGSWLTVV.

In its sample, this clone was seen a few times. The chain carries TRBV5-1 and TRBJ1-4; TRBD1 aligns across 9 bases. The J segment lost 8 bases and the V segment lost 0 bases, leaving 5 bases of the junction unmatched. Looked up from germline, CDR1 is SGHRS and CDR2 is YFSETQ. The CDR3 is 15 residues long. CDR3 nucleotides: TGCGCCAGCAGCTTGGACGGACAGGGGAGAGAAAAACTGTTTTTT. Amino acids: CASSLDGQGREKLFF.

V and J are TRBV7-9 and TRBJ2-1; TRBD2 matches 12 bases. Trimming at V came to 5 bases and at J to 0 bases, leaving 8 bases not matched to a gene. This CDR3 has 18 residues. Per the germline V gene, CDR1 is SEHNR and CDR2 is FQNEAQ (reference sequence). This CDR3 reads CASSGGLAGQRSYNEQFF. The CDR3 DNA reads TGTGCCAGCAGCGGAGGACTAGCGGGACAACGCTCCTACAATGAGCAGTTCTTC.

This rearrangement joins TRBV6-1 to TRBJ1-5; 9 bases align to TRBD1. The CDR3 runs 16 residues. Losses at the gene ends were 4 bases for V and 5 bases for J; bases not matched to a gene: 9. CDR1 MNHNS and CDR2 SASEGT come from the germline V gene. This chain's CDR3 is CASSVFGTGTYQPQHF. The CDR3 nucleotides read TGTGCCAGCAGTGTCTTTGGGACAGGGACGTATCAGCCCCAGCATTTT.

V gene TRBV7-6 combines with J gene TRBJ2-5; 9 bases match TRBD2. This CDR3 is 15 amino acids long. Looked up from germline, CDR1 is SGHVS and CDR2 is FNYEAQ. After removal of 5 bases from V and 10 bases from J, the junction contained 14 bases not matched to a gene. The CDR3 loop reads CASSQGLARERGQYF. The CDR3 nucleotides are TGTGCCAGCAGCCAAGGACTAGCGAGAGAACGAGGCCAGTACTTC.

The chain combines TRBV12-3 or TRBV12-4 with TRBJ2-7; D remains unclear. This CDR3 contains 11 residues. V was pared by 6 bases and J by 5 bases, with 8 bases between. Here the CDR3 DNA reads TGTGCCAGCAGGGTTAAGGACGAGCAGTACTTC. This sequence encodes CASRVKDEQYF.

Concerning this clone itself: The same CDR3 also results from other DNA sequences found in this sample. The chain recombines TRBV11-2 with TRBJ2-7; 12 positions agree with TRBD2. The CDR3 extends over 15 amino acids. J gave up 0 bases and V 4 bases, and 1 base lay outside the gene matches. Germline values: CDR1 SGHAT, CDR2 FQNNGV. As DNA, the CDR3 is TGTGCCAGCAGCTCGGGACTAGCGGGCTCCTACGAGCAGTACTTC. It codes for CASSSGLAGSYEQYF.

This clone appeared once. The CDR3 DNA reads TGTGCCAGTAGTAACCCGGGGGTTTCACCCCTCCACTTT. Residues: CASSNPGVSPLHF. V and J are TRBV19 and TRBJ1-6, with a weak D call TRBD1 (5 bases). The CDR3 runs to 13 residues. Germline lookup yields CDR1 LNHDA and CDR2 SQIVND (reference sequence). The germline V and J ends were trimmed by 4 bases and 9 bases, with 10 bases remaining between them.

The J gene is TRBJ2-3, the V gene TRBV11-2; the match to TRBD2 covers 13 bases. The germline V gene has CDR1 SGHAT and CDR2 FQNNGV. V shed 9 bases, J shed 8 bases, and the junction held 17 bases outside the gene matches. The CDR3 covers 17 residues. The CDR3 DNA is TGTGCCAGTACCCGACCCTCGACTAGCGGGAGGCACAGTACGCAGTATTTT. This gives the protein CASTRPSTSGRHSTQYF.

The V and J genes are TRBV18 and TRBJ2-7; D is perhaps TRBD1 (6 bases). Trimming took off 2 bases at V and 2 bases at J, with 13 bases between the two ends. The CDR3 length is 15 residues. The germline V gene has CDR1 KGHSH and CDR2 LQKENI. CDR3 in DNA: TGTGCCAGCTCACCAGCGCAGGGGAGAACCTACGAGCAGTACTTC. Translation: CASSPAQGRTYEQYF.

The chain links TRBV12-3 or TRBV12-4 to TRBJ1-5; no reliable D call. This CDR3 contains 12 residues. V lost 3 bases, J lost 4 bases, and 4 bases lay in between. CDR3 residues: CASSLGNQPQHF. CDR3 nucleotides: TGTGCCAGCAGTTTGGGTAATCAGCCCCAGCATTTT.

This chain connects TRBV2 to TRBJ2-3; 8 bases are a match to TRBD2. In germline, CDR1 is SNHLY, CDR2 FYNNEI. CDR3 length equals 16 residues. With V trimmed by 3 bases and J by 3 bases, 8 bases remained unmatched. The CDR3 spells CASSDRAGGITDTQYF. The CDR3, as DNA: TGTGCCAGCAGTGATAGGGCGGGAGGTATAACAGATACGCAGTATTTT.

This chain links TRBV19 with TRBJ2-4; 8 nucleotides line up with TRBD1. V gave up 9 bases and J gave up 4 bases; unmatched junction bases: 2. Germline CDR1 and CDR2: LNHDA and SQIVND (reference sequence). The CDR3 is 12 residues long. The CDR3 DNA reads TGTGCCAGCGGACAGGGTAAAAACATTCAGTACTTC. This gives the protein CASGQGKNIQYF.

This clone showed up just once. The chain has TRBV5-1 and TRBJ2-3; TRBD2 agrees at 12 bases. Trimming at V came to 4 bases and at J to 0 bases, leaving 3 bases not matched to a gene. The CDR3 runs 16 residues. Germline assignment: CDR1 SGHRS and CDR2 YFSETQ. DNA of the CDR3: TGCGCCAGCAGCATCGGGACTAGCGGGAGCACAGATACGCAGTATTTT. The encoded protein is CASSIGTSGSTDTQYF.

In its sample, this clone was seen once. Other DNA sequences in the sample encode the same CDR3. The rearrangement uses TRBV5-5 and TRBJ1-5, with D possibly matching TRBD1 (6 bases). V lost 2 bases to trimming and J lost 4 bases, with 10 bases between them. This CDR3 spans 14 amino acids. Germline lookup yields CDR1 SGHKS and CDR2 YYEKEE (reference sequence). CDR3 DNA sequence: TGTGCCAGCAGCTTAGGACAGTCGAATCAGCCCCAGCATTTT. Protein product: CASSLGQSNQPQHF.

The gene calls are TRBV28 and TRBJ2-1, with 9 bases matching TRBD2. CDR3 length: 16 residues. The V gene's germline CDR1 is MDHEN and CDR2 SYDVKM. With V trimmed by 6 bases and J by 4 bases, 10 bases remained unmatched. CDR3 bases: TGTGCCAGCAGCTCCCCCCTAGCGGGATTTTACAATGAGCAGTTCTTC. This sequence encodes CASSSPLAGFYNEQFF.